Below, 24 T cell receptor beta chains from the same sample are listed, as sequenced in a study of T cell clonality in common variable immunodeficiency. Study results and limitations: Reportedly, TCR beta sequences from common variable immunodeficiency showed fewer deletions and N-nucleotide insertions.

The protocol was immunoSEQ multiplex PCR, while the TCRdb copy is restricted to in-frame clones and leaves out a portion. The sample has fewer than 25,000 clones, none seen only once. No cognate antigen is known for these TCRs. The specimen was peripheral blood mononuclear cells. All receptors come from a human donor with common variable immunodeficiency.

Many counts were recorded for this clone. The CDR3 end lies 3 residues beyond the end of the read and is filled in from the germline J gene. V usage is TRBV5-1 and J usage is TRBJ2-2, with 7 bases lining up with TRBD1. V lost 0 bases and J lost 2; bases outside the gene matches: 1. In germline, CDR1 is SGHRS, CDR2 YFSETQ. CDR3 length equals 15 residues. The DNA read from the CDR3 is TGCGCCAGCAGCTTGGGACAGGGTAACACCGGGGAG. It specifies CASSLGQGNTGE. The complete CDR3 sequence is CASSLGQGNTGELFF.

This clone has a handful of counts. The CDR3 sequence is CATLGDTQYF. The part of the CDR3 DNA that was read is TGTGCCACCCTCGGGGATACG. The chain has TRBV6-2 or TRBV6-3 and TRBJ2-3; D remains unclear. The sequenced fragment ends 3 residues before the CDR3 boundary, so the rest is inferred from the germline J gene. The CDR3 runs to 10 residues. Between the trimmed V and J ends, which lost 10 bases and 6 bases, there was a span of 8 bases. Germline V gene data show CDR1 as MNHEY and CDR2 as SVGEGT.

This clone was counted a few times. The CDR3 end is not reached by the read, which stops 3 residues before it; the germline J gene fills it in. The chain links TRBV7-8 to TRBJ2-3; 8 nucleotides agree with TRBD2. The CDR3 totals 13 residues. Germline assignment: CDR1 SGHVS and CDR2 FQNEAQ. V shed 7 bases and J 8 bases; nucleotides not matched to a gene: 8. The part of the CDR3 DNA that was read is TGTGCCAGCAAAAGACTAGCGCTTGGTACG. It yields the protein CASKRLALGT. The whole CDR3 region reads CASKRLALGTQYF.

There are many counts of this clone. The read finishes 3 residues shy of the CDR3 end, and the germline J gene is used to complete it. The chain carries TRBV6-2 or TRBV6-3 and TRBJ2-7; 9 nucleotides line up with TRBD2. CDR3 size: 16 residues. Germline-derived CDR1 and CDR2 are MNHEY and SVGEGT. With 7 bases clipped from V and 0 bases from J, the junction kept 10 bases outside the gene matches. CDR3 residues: CASTPRRTSDSYEQYF. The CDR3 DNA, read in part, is TGTGCCAGCACTCCCCGCCGGACTAGCGACTCCTACGAG.

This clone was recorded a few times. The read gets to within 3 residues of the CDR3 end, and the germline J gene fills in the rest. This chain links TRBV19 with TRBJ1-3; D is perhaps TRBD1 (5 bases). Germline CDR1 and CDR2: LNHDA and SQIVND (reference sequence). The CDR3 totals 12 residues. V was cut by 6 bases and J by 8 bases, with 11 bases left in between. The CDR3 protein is CASRARGDTIYF. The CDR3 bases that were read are TGTGCCAGTAGGGCACGGGGGGACACC.

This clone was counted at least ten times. The covered CDR3 bases are TGCGCCAGCAGCCAAGGACAGAATAGCAATCAGCCC. Its translation is CASSQGQNSNQP. From start to end, the CDR3 is CASSQGQNSNQPQHF. The V gene is TRBV4-1, the J gene TRBJ1-5; perhaps TRBD1 as D (5 bases). The read ends 3 residues shy of where the CDR3 ends; the end is completed using the germline J gene. Per germline, CDR1 MGHRA and CDR2 YSYEKL. With 1 base removed from V and 0 bases from J, the gap between germline ends came to 7 bases. This CDR3 is built from 15 residues.

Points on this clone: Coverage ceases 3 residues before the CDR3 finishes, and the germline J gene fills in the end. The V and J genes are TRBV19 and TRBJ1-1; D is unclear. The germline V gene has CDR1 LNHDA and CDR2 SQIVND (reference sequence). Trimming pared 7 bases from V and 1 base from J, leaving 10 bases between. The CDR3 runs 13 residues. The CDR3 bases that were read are TGTGCCAGTACCCAACACAGGAACACTGAA. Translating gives CASTQHRNTE. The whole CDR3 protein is CASTQHRNTEAFF.

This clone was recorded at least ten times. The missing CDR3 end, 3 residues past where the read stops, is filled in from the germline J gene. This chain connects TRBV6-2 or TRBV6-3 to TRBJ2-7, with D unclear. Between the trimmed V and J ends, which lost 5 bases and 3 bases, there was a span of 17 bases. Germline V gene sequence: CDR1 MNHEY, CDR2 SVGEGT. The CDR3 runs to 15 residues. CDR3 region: CASSPGFSKHYEQYF. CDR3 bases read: TGTGCCAGCAGTCCCGGGTTCTCGAAACACTACGAG.

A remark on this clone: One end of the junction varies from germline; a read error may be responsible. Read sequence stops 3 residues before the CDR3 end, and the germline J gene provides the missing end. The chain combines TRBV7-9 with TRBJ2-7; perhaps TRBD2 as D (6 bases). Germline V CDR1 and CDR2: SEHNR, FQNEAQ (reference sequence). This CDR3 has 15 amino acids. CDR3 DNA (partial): TGTTCCAGCAGCTTGGGGTTCGGCGGGACCTACGAG. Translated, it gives CSSSLGFGGTYE. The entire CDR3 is CSSSLGFGGTYEQYF.

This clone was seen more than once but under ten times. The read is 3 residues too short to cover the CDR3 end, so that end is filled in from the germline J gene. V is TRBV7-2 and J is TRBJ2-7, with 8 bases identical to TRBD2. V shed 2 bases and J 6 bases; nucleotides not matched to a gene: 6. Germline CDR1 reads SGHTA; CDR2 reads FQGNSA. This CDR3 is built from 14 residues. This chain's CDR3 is CASSLSGSFSEQYF. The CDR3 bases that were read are TGTGCCAGCAGCTTAAGCGGGAGCTTTTCCGAG.

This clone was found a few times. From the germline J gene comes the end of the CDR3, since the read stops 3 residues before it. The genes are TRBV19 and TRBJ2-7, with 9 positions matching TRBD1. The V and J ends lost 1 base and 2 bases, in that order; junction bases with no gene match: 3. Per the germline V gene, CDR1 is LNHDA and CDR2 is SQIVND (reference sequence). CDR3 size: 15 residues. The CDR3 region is CASSIAGQGTYEQYF. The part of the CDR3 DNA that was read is TGTGCCAGTAGTATAGCGGGACAGGGTACCTACGAG.

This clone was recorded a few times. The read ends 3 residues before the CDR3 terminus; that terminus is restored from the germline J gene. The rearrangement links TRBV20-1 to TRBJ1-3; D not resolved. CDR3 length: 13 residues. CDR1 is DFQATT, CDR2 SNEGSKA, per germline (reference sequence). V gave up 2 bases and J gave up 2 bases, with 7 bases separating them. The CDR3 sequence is CSARLFPGNTIYF. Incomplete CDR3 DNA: TGCAGTGCTAGACTATTCCCTGGAAACACC.

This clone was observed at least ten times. CDR3 bases read: TGTGCCAGCAGCTCCCGGACAGGTCTTGGCTACGAG. It is translated as CASSSRTGLGYE. The full CDR3 reads CASSSRTGLGYEQYF. This chain connects TRBV7-8 to TRBJ2-7; 7 bases line up with TRBD1. The read is 3 residues too short to cover the CDR3 end, so that end is filled in from the germline J gene. V was pared by 4 bases and J by 3 bases, with 9 bases of the junction left unmatched. CDR3 size: 15 residues. Germline assignment: CDR1 SGHVS and CDR2 FQNEAQ.

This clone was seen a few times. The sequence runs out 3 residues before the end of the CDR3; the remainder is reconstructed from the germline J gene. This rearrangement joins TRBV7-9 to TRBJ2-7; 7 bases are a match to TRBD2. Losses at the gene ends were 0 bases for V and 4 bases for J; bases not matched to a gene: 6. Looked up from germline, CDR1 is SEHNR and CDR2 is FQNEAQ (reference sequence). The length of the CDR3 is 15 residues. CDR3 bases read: TGTGCCAGCAGCTTAGCTCGCGGGAGAAATTACGAG. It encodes CASSLARGRNYE. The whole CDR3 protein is CASSLARGRNYEQYF.

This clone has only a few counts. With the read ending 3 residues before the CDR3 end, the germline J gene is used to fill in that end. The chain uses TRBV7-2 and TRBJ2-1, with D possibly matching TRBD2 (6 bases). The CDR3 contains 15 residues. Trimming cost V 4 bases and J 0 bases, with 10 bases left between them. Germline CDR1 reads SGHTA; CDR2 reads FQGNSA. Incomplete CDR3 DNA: TGTGCCAGCAGCTGGGGGGTAGACTCCTACAATGAG. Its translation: CASSWGVDSYNE. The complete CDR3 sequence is CASSWGVDSYNEQFF.

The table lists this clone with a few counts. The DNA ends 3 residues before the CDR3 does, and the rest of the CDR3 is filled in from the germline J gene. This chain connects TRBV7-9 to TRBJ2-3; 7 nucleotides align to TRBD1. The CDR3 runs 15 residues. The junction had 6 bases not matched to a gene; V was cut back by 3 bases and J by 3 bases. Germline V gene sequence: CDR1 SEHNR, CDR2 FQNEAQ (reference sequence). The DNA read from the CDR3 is TGTGCCAGCAGCTTTGAGGGACAGTGGACAGATACG. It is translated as CASSFEGQWTDT. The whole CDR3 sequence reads CASSFEGQWTDTQYF.

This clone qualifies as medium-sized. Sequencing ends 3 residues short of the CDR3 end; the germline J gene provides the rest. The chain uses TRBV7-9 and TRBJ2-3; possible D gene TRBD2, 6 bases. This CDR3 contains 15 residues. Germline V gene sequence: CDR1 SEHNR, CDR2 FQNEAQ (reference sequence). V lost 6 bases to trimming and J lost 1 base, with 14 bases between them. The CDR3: CASRPPSSGTDTQYF. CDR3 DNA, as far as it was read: TGTGCCAGCAGGCCACCTTCTAGCGGCACAGATACG.

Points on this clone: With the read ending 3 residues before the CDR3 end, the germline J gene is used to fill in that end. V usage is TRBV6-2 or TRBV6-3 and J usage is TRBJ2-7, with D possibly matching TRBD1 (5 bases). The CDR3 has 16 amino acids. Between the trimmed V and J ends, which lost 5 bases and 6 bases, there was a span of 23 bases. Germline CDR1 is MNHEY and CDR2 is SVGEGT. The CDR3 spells CASSTTAPGQGSEQYF. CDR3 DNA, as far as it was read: TGTGCCAGCAGTACAACCGCCCCCGGGCAGGGTAGCGAG.

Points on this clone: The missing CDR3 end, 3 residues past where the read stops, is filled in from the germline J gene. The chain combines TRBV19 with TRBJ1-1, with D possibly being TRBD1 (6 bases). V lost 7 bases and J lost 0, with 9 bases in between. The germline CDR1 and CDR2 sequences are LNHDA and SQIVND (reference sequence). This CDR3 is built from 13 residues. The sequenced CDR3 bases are TGTGCCAGTACCCACAGGGTGAACACTGAA. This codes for CASTHRVNTE. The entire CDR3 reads CASTHRVNTEAFF. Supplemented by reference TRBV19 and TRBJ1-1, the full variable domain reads DGGITQSPKYLFRKEGQNVTLSCEQNLNHDAMYWYRQDPGQGLRLIYYSQIVNDFQKGDIAEGYSVSREKKESFPLTVTSAQKNPTAFYLCASTHRVNTEAFFGQGTRLTVV.

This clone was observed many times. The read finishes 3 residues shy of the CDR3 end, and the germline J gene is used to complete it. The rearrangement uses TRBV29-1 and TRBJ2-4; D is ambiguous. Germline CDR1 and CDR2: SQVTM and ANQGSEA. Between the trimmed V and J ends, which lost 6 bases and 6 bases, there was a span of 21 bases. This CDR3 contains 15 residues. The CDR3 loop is CSVSPDVHKGNIQYF. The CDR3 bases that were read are TGCAGCGTCTCCCCGGATGTACATAAGGGAAACATT.

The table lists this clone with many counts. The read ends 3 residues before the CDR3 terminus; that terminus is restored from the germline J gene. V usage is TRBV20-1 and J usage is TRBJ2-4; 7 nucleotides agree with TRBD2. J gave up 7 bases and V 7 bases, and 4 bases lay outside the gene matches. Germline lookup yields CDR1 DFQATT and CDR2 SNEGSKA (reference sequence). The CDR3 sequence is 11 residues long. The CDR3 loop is CSGVGGNIQYF. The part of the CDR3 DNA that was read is TGCAGTGGCGTCGGGGGGAACATT.

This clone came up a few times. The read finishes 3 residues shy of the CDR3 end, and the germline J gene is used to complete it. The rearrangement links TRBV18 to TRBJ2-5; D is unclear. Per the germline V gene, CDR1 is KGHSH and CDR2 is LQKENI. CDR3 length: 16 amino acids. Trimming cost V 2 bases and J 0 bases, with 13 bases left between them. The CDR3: CASSPGSGVYQETQYF. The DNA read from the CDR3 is TGTGCCAGCTCACCAGGGTCAGGAGTGTACCAAGAGACC.

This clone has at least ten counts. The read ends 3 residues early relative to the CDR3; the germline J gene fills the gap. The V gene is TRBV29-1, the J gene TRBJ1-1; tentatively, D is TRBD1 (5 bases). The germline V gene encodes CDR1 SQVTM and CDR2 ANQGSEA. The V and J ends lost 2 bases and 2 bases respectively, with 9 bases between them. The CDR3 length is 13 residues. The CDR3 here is CSVERRANTEAFF. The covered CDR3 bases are TGCAGCGTTGAACGCAGGGCAAACACTGAA.

CDR3: CASSTSVQRVIGETQYF. The sequenced part of the CDR3 DNA is TGTGCCAGTAGCACTTCGGTCCAGCGGGTAATAGGGGAGACC. The genes are TRBV19 and TRBJ2-5; D perhaps matches TRBD2 (6 bases). The read comes to an end 3 residues before the CDR3 does, leaving the germline J gene to fill in the end. Trimming stripped 6 bases from V and 5 bases from J, with 25 bases between. CDR1 LNHDA and CDR2 SQIVND come from the germline V gene (reference sequence). This CDR3 contains 17 residues. The whole variable domain, remainder taken from reference TRBV19 and TRBJ2-5, is DGGITQSPKYLFRKEGQNVTLSCEQNLNHDAMYWYRQDPGQGLRLIYYSQIVNDFQKGDIAEGYSVSREKKESFPLTVTSAQKNPTAFYLCASSTSVQRVIGETQYFGPGTRLLVL.